Shown below are 16 T cell receptor beta chains from a single sample sequenced in a study of somatic mutations in cytotoxic T cells in rheumatoid arthritis. Only in-frame clones appear in the TCRdb table, and some are missing; sequencing was by immunoSEQ multiplex PCR. The sample holds roughly 20,000 clones, 73% seen once. The sample comprised CD8+ T cells sorted from blood. The receptor set was obtained from a woman in her sixties or seventies in good health.

This clone was observed a few times. The chain combines TRBV29-1 with TRBJ2-1; TRBD2 matches at 14 bases. Unmatched junction bases numbered 4, after V lost 6 bases and J lost 12 bases. The germline V gene encodes CDR1 SQVTM and CDR2 ANQGSEA. The CDR3 length is 12 residues. CDR3 residues: CSVGTSGSMQFF. DNA of the CDR3: TGCAGCGTCGGGACTAGCGGGAGTATGCAGTTCTTC.

The chain combines TRBV11-2 with TRBJ2-7; D is undetermined. Germline V gives CDR1 SGHAT, CDR2 FQNNGV. V lost 4 bases to trimming and J lost 9 bases, with 13 bases between them. The CDR3 length is 12 residues. This chain's CDR3 is CASSSGRSVQYF. DNA for the CDR3: TGTGCCAGCAGCTCGGGCCGCTCGGTGCAGTACTTC.

This clone was seen only once. The V call is TRBV7-2, the J call TRBJ2-1; 13 bases are shared with TRBD2. The CDR3 loop spans 17 amino acids. CDR1 and CDR2 from the germline V gene are SGHTA and FQGNSA. V lost 5 bases and J lost 6; bases outside the gene matches: 10. The CDR3 here is CASSPGLAGLGPNEQFF. DNA for the CDR3: TGTGCCAGCAGCCCGGGACTAGCGGGATTGGGGCCCAATGAGCAGTTCTTC.

This clone was detected a few times. The chain recombines TRBV2 with TRBJ1-1, with 9 bases that match TRBD1. Looked up from germline, CDR1 is SNHLY and CDR2 is FYNNEI. J lost 5 bases, V lost 6 bases, and 10 bases had no gene match. The CDR3 has 15 residues. The CDR3 loop reads CASRSPYRGLTEAFF. Here the CDR3 DNA reads TGTGCCAGCAGGTCCCCTTACAGGGGGCTTACTGAAGCTTTCTTT.

The rearrangement joins TRBV6-5 to TRBJ2-1, with 8 bases lining up with TRBD1. Per germline, CDR1 MNHEY and CDR2 SVGAGI. The CDR3 is 15 amino acids. Losses at the gene ends were 6 bases for V and 3 bases for J; bases not matched to a gene: 7. The CDR3 DNA reads TGTGCCAGCAGCCACGGACAGGGCGGCTACAATGAGCAGTTCTTC. It encodes CASSHGQGGYNEQFF.

The chain carries TRBV6-1 and TRBJ1-2; TRBD1 might be the D (5 bases). This CDR3 spans 15 amino acids. V was trimmed by 7 bases and J by 4 bases, leaving 19 bases between them. Germline V CDR1 and CDR2: MNHNS, SASEGT. CDR3 nucleotide sequence: TGTGCCAGCACGGGTTCGGCAGGGCGAAGCTATGGCTACACCTTC. Amino acids: CASTGSAGRSYGYTF.

The V call is TRBV27, the J call TRBJ1-1; tentative D call: TRBD1 (5 bases). The CDR3 runs 13 residues. Germline V gives CDR1 MNHEY, CDR2 SMNVEV (reference sequence). Trimming shortened V by 0 bases and J by 4 bases, and 6 bases separated the two germline ends. CDR3 DNA sequence: TGTGCCAGCAGTTTATCCAGGGCCACTGAAGCTTTCTTT. Amino acids: CASSLSRATEAFF.

The chain is built from TRBV4-2 and TRBJ2-1; no clear D gene. From germline, CDR1 is LGHNA and CDR2 YNFKEQ. The CDR3 is made up of 15 amino acids. V was pared by 1 base and J by 3 bases, with 10 bases between. CDR3 DNA: TGTGCCAGCAGCCAAGGCAGGAGCGACTACAATGAGCAGTTCTTC. Translation: CASSQGRSDYNEQFF.

The chain employs TRBV27 and TRBJ1-5; unclear D gene. The V gene's germline CDR1 is MNHEY and CDR2 SMNVEV (reference sequence). The CDR3 totals 15 residues. With 3 bases removed from V and 7 bases from J, the gap between germline ends came to 16 bases. CDR3 loop: CASSLISQSRQPQHF. The CDR3 region has the DNA TGTGCCAGCAGTTTGATTAGTCAGTCAAGGCAGCCCCAGCATTTT.

This sequence joins TRBV7-6 and TRBJ2-1; 9 positions match TRBD2. V lost 3 bases and J lost 5; bases outside the gene matches: 2. This CDR3 has 14 residues. Germline CDR1 reads SGHVS; CDR2 reads FNYEAQ. This CDR3 is CASSFAGGNNEQFF. In DNA, the CDR3 is TGTGCCAGCAGCTTTGCGGGAGGGAACAATGAGCAGTTCTTC.

CDR3: CASSLGLAGGDTQYF. Here the CDR3 DNA reads TGTGCCAGCAGTTTAGGACTAGCGGGGGGAGATACGCAGTATTTT. This chain joins TRBV6-5 and TRBJ2-3, with TRBD2 identical over 14 bases. CDR3 length equals 15 residues. Germline CDR1 is MNHEY and CDR2 is SVGAGI. V trimming: 4 bases; J trimming: 5 bases; junction bases outside the gene matches: 2.

This clone has just a few counts. The rearrangement uses TRBV7-6 and TRBJ1-2; maybe TRBD1 (5 bases). CDR3 length: 13 residues. Germline V gene lookup returns CDR1 SGHVS and CDR2 FNYEAQ. Deletions cut 5 bases from V and 5 bases from J, with 12 bases between. CDR3 loop: CASSRGADYGYTF. The CDR3, as DNA: TGTGCCAGCAGCCGCGGGGCAGATTATGGCTACACCTTC.

By share of the sample, this clone is medium-sized (0.01 to 0.1%). The rearrangement uses TRBV27 and TRBJ2-7, with D uncertain. Germline V gene sequence: CDR1 MNHEY, CDR2 SMNVEV (reference sequence). Trimming cost V 4 bases and J 7 bases, with 14 bases left between them. The CDR3 extends over 13 amino acids. The CDR3 DNA is TGTGCCAGCAGTTGGAACGCTAGGGATGAGCAGTACTTC. Its translation: CASSWNARDEQYF.

The rearrangement joins TRBV7-9 to TRBJ2-1; D unclear. Between the trimmed V and J ends, which lost 0 bases and 8 bases, there was a span of 11 bases. Germline loops: CDR1 SEHNR, CDR2 FQNEAQ (reference sequence). The CDR3 consists of 14 residues. Here the CDR3 reads CASSLALGSHEQFF. CDR3 DNA: TGTGCCAGCAGCTTAGCCCTGGGTAGTCATGAGCAGTTCTTC.

This chain uses TRBV6-1 with TRBJ2-5; D remains unclear. The V end lost 2 bases, the J end lost 4 bases, and 8 bases lay between the germline ends. Per the germline V gene, CDR1 is MNHNS and CDR2 is SASEGT. CDR3 length: 13 residues. The CDR3 loop reads CASSEPWGETQYF. The CDR3 DNA is TGTGCCAGCAGTGAACCCTGGGGAGAGACCCAGTACTTC.

The chain carries TRBV11-3 and TRBJ2-7; 12 nucleotides match TRBD1. Germline V gene lookup returns CDR1 SGHNT and CDR2 YENEEA. The CDR3 loop spans 13 amino acids. J lost 8 bases, V lost 5 bases, and 4 bases had no gene match. The CDR3 DNA reads TGTGCCAGCAGCGTCGGGACAGGGGGCCAGCAGTACTTC. Translation gives CASSVGTGGQQYF.